This TCR beta chain comes out of a study of response to subunit inactivated influenza vaccine. Study observations and caveats: A suggestion made by the authors is that each seasonal influenza vaccination recruits few new T cells.

Details on this clonotype: Its matching antigen is unknown.

Each CDR3 protein is one row after TCRdb ran MiXCR on the RT-PCR reads. The data show about 160,000 distinct CDR3 sequences, around 9.9% seen once. Germline values: CDR1 SGHVS, CDR2 FNYEAQ. V was clipped by 5 bases and J by 0 bases, with 14 bases between them. This CDR3 has 16 amino acids. The source material was non-naive T cells sorted from PBMCs, sampled about 6 weeks after vaccination. The chain combines TRBV7-6 with TRBJ1-3, with a weak D call TRBD1 (5 bases). The sequence derives from a man aged 45-65 years who received an inactivated influenza vaccine. CDR3 amino acids: CASSNNRLGSGNTIYF. The CDR3 nucleotides are TGTGCCAGCAGCAACAACAGGCTAGGCTCTGGAAACACCATATATTTT.